The 6 T cell receptor beta chains given below trace back to one sample, sequenced in a study of identical twins. A single record per CDR3 protein comes from TCRdb applying MiXCR to the 5' RACE reads. The sample yields hundreds of thousands of distinct CDR3 sequences, around 8.3% seen once. The same data also went into a second study, on yellow fever vaccine responses in identical twins.

Sequenced material: PBMCs. Source of these receptors: a woman younger than 35 in good health.

This sequence joins TRBV29-1 and TRBJ2-6; 10 positions match TRBD2. The CDR3 loop spans 16 amino acids. Germline CDR1 is SQVTM and CDR2 is ANQGSEA. V was pared by 4 bases and J by 2 bases, with 5 bases of the junction left unmatched. The CDR3 reads CSVAPAGGAGANVLTF. For the CDR3, the DNA is TGCAGCGTTGCTCCAGCGGGAGGGGCTGGGGCCAACGTCCTGACTTTC.

The sample holds a few counts of this clonotype. V and J are TRBV28 and TRBJ2-6; no clear D gene. Germline values: CDR1 MDHEN, CDR2 SYDVKM. The CDR3 consists of 15 residues. Trimming took 8 bases from V and 4 from J, leaving 15 bases between them. The CDR3 reads CASRPGEAGANVLTF. The CDR3 DNA reads TGTGCCAGCCGGCCGGGCGAGGCGGGGGCCAACGTCCTGACTTTC.

There are many counts of this clonotype. The V and J genes are TRBV20-1 and TRBJ2-3; D is unresolved. The germline V gene has CDR1 DFQATT and CDR2 SNEGSKA (reference sequence). The CDR3 is 10 residues long. The V end lost 5 bases, the J end lost 6 bases, and 6 bases lay between the germline ends. The CDR3 coding sequence is TGCAGTGCTCTCAAGGATACGCAGTATTTT. Protein: CSALKDTQYF.

In its sample, this clonotype was seen a few times. The chain combines TRBV11-2 with TRBJ1-1; no clear D. The V gene's germline CDR1 is SGHAT and CDR2 FQNNGV. Trimming shortened V by 0 bases and J by 0 bases, and 8 bases separated the two germline ends. This CDR3 comprises 15 residues. The CDR3 loop reads CASSLDLGVNTEAFF. CDR3 nucleotide sequence: TGTGCCAGCAGCTTAGATCTCGGGGTGAACACTGAAGCTTTCTTT.

This clonotype has ten or more counts. The chain has TRBV6-1 and TRBJ2-3, with 10 nucleotides matching TRBD2. The CDR3 runs to 16 residues. CDR1 and CDR2 (germline): MNHNS, SASEGT. Trimming removed 7 bases from V and 5 bases from J; junction bases left unmatched: 12. The DNA of the CDR3 is TGTGCCAGCACCGAGCGGGGGGGCTCCGTGGTAGATACGCAGTATTTT. The encoded protein is CASTERGGSVVDTQYF.

This clonotype was observed at least ten times. V is TRBV6-2 or TRBV6-3 and J is TRBJ2-1, with 9 nucleotides matching TRBD2. Germline V gene lookup returns CDR1 MNHEY and CDR2 SVGEGT. V dropped 6 bases and J dropped 6; count of bases not matched to a gene: 6. There are 14 residues in the CDR3. The CDR3 is CASRVAGAGNEQFF. The CDR3 coding sequence is TGTGCCAGCAGAGTAGCGGGAGCGGGCAATGAGCAGTTCTTC.